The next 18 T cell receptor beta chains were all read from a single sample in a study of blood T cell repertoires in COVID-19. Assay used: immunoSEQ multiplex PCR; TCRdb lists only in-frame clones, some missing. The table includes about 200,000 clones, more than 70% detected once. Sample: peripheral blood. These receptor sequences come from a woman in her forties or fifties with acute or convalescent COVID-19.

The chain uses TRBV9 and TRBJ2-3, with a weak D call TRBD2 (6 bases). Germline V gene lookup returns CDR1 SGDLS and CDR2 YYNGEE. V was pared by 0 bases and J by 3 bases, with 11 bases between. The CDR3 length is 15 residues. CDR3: CASSVVGTLTDTQYF. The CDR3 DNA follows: TGTGCCAGCAGCGTAGTGGGGACTCTTACAGATACGCAGTATTTT.

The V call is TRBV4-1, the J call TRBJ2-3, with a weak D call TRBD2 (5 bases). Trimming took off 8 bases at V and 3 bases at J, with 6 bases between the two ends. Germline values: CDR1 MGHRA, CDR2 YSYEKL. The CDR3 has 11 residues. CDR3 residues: CASRGTDTQYF. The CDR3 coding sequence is TGCGCCAGCCGCGGGACAGATACGCAGTATTTT.

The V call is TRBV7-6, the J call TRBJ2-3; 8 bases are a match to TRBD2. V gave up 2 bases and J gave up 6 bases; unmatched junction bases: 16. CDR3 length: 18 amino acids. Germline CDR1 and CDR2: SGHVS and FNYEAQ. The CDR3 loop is CASSLPTAGGGSWDTQYF. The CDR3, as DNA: TGTGCCAGCAGCTTACCTACCGCGGGAGGCGGTTCGTGGGATACGCAGTATTTT.

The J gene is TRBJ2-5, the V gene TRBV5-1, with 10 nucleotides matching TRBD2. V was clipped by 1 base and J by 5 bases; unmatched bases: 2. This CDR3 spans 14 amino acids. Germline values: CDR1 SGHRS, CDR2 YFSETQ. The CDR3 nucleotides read TGCGCCAGCAGCTTGCTAGCGGGAGAGGAGACCCAGTACTTC. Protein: CASSLLAGEETQYF. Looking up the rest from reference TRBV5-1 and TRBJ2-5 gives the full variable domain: KAGVTQTPRYLIKTRGQQVTLSCSPISGHRSVSWYQQTPGQGLQFLFEYFSETQRNKGNFPGRFSGRQFSNSRSEMNVSTLELGDSALYLCASSLLAGEETQYFGPGTRLLVL.

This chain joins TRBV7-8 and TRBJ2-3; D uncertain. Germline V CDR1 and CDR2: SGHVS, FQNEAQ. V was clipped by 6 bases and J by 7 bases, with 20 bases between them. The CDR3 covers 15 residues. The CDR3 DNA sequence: TGTGCCAGCAGTCCCGTCCGAGTCCGATCCCATACGCAGTATTTT. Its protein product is CASSPVRVRSHTQYF. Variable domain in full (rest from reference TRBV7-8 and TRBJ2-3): GAGVSQSPRYKVAKRGQDVALRCDPISGHVSLFWYQQALGQGPEFLTYFQNEAQLDKSGLPSDRFFAERPEGSVSTLKIQRTQQEDSAVYLCASSPVRVRSHTQYFGPGTRLTVL.

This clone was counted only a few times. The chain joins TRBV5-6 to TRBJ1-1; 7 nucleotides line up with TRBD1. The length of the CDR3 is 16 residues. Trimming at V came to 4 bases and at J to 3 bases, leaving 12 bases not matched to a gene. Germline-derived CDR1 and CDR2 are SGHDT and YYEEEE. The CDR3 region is CASSPYRQGWDTEAFF. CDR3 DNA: TGTGCCAGCAGCCCATACCGACAGGGATGGGACACTGAAGCTTTCTTT.

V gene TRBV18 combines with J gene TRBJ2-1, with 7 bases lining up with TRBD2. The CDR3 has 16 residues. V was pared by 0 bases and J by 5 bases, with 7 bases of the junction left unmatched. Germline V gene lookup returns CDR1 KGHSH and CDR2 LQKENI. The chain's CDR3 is CASSPPSGKVNNEQFF. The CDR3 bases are TGTGCCAGCTCACCACCAAGCGGGAAAGTAAACAATGAGCAGTTCTTC. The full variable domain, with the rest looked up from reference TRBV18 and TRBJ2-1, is NAGVMQNPRHLVRRRGQEARLRCSPMKGHSHVYWYRQLPEEGLKFMVYLQKENIIDESGMPKERFSAEFPKEGPSILRIQQVVRGDSAAYFCASSPPSGKVNNEQFFGPGTRLTVL.

The CDR3 protein is CASSPYGLAGVQDTQYF. The CDR3 nucleotides are TGTGCCAGCTCACCCTACGGTCTAGCGGGAGTGCAAGATACGCAGTATTTT. The V gene is TRBV18, the J gene TRBJ2-3, with 10 positions matching TRBD2. V trimming: 3 bases; J trimming: 5 bases; junction bases outside the gene matches: 11. This CDR3 is 17 amino acids long. The germline V gene encodes CDR1 KGHSH and CDR2 LQKENI. Variable domain in full (rest from reference TRBV18 and TRBJ2-3): NAGVMQNPRHLVRRRGQEARLRCSPMKGHSHVYWYRQLPEEGLKFMVYLQKENIIDESGMPKERFSAEFPKEGPSILRIQQVVRGDSAAYFCASSPYGLAGVQDTQYFGPGTRLTVL.

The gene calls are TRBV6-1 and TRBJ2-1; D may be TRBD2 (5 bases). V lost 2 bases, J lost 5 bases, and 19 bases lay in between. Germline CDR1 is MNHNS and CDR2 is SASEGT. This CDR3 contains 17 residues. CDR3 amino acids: CASSETGQRSKHNEQFF. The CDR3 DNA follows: TGTGCCAGCAGTGAAACGGGCCAGCGGAGCAAGCACAATGAGCAGTTCTTC.

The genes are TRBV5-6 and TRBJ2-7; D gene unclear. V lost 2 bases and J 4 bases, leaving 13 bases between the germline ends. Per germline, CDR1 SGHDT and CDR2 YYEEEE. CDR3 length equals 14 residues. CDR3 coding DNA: TGTGCCAGCAGCTTAACAGAGCTTCGGTACGAGCAGTACTTC. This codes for CASSLTELRYEQYF.

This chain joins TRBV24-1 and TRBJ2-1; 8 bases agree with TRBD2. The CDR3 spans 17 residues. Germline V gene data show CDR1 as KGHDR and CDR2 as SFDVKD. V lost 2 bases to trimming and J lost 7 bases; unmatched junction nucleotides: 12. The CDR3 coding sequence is TGTGCCACCAGTGATTCCACCGACGGGAGGGCCGGTAATGAGCAGTTCTTC. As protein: CATSDSTDGRAGNEQFF.

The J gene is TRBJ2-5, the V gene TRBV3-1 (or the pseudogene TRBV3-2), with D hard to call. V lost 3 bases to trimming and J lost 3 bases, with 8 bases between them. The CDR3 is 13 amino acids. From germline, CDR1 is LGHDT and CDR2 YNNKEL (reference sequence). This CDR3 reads CASSHLREETQYF. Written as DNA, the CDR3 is TGTGCCAGCAGCCATCTTCGGGAAGAGACCCAGTACTTC.

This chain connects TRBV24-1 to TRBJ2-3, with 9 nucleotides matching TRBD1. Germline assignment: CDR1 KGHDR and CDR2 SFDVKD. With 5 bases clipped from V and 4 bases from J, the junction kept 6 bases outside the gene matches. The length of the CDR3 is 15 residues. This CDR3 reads CATSAGQGRADTQYF. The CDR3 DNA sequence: TGTGCCACCAGTGCGGGACAGGGCAGGGCAGATACGCAGTATTTT.

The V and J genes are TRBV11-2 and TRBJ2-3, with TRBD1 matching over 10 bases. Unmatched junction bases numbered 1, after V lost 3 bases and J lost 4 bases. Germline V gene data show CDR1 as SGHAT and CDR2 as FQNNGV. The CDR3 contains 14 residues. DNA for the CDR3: TGTGCCAGCAGCTTGGGGACAGGGGCAGATACGCAGTATTTT. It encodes CASSLGTGADTQYF.

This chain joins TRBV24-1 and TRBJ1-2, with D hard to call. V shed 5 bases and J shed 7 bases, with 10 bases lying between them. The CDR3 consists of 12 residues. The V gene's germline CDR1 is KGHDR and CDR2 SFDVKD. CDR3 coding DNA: TGTGCCACCAGTGTTTCAGGTCTTGGCTACACCTTC. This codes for CATSVSGLGYTF.

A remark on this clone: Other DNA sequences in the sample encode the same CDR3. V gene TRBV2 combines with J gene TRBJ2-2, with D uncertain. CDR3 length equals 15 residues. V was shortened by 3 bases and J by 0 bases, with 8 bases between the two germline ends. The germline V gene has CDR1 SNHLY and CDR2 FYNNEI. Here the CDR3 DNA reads TGTGCCAGCAGTGAGTGGGCAGCGAACACCGGGGAGCTGTTTTTT. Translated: CASSEWAANTGELFF.

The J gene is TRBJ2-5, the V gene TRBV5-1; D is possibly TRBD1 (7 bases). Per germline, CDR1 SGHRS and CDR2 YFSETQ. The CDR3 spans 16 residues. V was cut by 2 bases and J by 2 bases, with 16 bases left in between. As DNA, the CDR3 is TGCGCCAGCAGCTTCTGGGGGCAGGGGGGACAAGAGACCCAGTACTTC. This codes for CASSFWGQGGQETQYF. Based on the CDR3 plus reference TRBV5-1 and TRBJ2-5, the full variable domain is KAGVTQTPRYLIKTRGQQVTLSCSPISGHRSVSWYQQTPGQGLQFLFEYFSETQRNKGNFPGRFSGRQFSNSRSEMNVSTLELGDSALYLCASSFWGQGGQETQYFGPGTRLLVL.

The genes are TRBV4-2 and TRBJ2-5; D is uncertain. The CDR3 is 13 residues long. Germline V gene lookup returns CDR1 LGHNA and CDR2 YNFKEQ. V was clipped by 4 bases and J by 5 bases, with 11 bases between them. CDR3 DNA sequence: TGTGCCAGCAGCCGACGCGCTAGGGAGACCCAGTACTTC. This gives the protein CASSRRARETQYF.